This T cell receptor (beta chain) was recovered during a study of T cells in Graves' hyperthyroidism and ophthalmopathy. In germline, CDR1 is SGHTA, CDR2 FQGTGA. V was clipped by 5 bases and J by 0 bases; unmatched bases: 8. This CDR3 has 16 amino acids. In this sample, this clonotype turned up many times. The TCR beta CDR3 regions underwent amplification using RNA transcripts as the source. First-round RT-PCR with HTBI primers amplified the TCR CDR3 region. TCRdb processed the multiplex PCR reads anew with MiXCR; each CDR3 protein has one entry. Seen here are about 610,000 distinct CDR3 sequences, 14% to 15% observed once, and the top ten hold over 3.5%. Diagnoses rested on clinical symptoms, serum thyroxine and TRAb, thyroid ultrasound and orbital computed tomography.

The rearrangement uses TRBV7-3 and TRBJ2-7; TRBD2 matches at 9 bases. The source material was blood. The sequence was obtained from a woman in her forties with Graves' ophthalmopathy. The CDR3 protein is CASSPNSGSSSYEQYF. CDR3 in DNA: TGTGCCAGCAGCCCTAATAGCGGGAGTTCCTCCTACGAGCAGTACTTC. Drawing the rest from reference TRBV7-3 and TRBJ2-7, the complete variable domain is GAGVSQTPSNKVTEKGKYVELRCDPISGHTALYWYRQSLGQGPEFLIYFQGTGAADDSGLPNDRFFAVRPEGSVSTLKIQRTERGDSAVYLCASSPNSGSSSYEQYFGPGTRLTVT.